The 28 T cell receptor beta chains in this list originate from one sample, sequenced in a study of early T cells in non-severe SARS-CoV-2 infection. TCRdb itself ran the 5' RACE reads through MiXCR, one entry per CDR3 protein. Of approximately 67,000 distinct CDR3 sequences in the sample, roughly 11% were seen once. The source material was whole blood. The receptors were sampled from an adult who was a healthcare worker with PCR-confirmed SARS-CoV-2 infection or an uninfected control (not recorded which).

This sequence joins TRBV29-1 and TRBJ2-5; 7 positions match TRBD2. With V trimmed by 7 bases and J by 5 bases, 10 bases remained unmatched. This CDR3 is 13 amino acids long. Germline V gene sequence: CDR1 SQVTM, CDR2 ANQGSEA. CDR3: CSGKAGRAETQYF. CDR3 bases: TGCAGCGGGAAAGCGGGGAGGGCGGAGACCCAGTACTTC.

This clonotype was detected many times. The chain recombines TRBV18 with TRBJ2-7; D perhaps matches TRBD2 (6 bases). Trimming removed 3 bases at V and 0 bases at J, with 12 bases between. Germline V gene data show CDR1 as KGHSH and CDR2 as LQKENI. The CDR3 is 15 amino acids. CDR3 sequence (DNA): TGTGCCAGCTCACCTCTAGCGAAAAGCTCCTACGAGCAGTACTTC. Protein product: CASSPLAKSSYEQYF.

In this sample, this clonotype turned up many times. The gene calls are TRBV3-1 and TRBJ1-1, with D possibly matching TRBD1 (5 bases). The V end was cut by 1 base, the J end by 6 bases, with 15 bases between. From germline, CDR1 is LGHDT and CDR2 YNNKEL (reference sequence). CDR3 length: 15 amino acids. For the CDR3, the DNA is TGTGCCAGCAGCCAAGGACTTGCGGGGCTCTCTGAAGCTTTCTTT. Its protein product is CASSQGLAGLSEAFF.

This clonotype was recorded at least ten times. The rearrangement links TRBV14 to TRBJ2-5; TRBD2 matches 11 bases. From germline, CDR1 is SGHDN and CDR2 FVKESK. This CDR3 is 16 amino acids long. The V gene end was trimmed by 0 bases and the J gene end by 4 bases; junction bases not matched to a gene: 4. CDR3 sequence (DNA): TGTGCCAGCAGCCAAGATTGGACTAGCGGGCGAGAGACCCAGTACTTC. This translates into CASSQDWTSGRETQYF.

This clonotype appeared many times. The chain links TRBV4-2 to TRBJ1-1; no clear D gene. Trimming pared 0 bases from V and 2 bases from J, leaving 16 bases between. Looked up from germline, CDR1 is LGHNA and CDR2 is YNFKEQ. CDR3 length: 17 amino acids. CDR3 region: CASSQDWYGSFNTEAFF. The CDR3 DNA sequence: TGTGCCAGCAGCCAAGATTGGTATGGGTCCTTTAACACTGAAGCTTTCTTT.

The genes are TRBV6-1 and TRBJ1-4; 7 bases are shared with TRBD1. The V and J ends lost 7 bases and 6 bases, in that order; junction bases with no gene match: 2. Germline V gene lookup returns CDR1 MNHNS and CDR2 SASEGT. The CDR3 is made up of 12 amino acids. The CDR3 sequence is CASNRGDEKLFF. The CDR3 DNA is TGTGCCAGCAACAGGGGCGATGAAAAACTGTTTTTT.

This clonotype was recorded a few times. The V call is TRBV9, the J call TRBJ2-1; tentatively, D is TRBD2 (6 bases). Germline V gene data show CDR1 as SGDLS and CDR2 as YYNGEE. The V end was cut by 0 bases, the J end by 6 bases, with 13 bases between. The CDR3 covers 15 residues. CDR3 amino acids: CASSVGGSGGNEQFF. The CDR3 nucleotides read TGTGCCAGCAGCGTAGGCGGTAGCGGCGGCAATGAGCAGTTCTTC.

There are a few counts of this clonotype. The CDR3 reads CASSVTSTDTQYF. DNA of the CDR3: TGTGCCAGCAGCGTCACTAGCACAGATACGCAGTATTTT. The gene calls are TRBV9 and TRBJ2-3; unclear D gene. CDR1 and CDR2 from the germline V gene are SGDLS and YYNGEE. V was trimmed by 2 bases and J by 0 bases, leaving 4 bases between them. This CDR3 contains 13 residues.

This clonotype was counted ten times or more. CDR3 region: CASSKAGGGRHTTDTQYF. CDR3 bases: TGTGCCAGCAGCAAAGCAGGAGGGGGCCGGCATACCACAGATACGCAGTATTTT. The chain combines TRBV7-8 with TRBJ2-3, with D tentatively TRBD1 (7 bases). V gave up 5 bases and J gave up 2 bases, with 23 bases separating them. The CDR3 is made up of 18 amino acids. CDR1 is SGHVS, CDR2 FQNEAQ, per germline.

This clonotype appeared a few times. V gene TRBV29-1 combines with J gene TRBJ1-4; D is undetermined. The V end lost 3 bases, the J end lost 8 bases, and 13 bases lay between the germline ends. The CDR3 sequence is 13 residues long. From germline, CDR1 is SQVTM and CDR2 ANQGSEA. The CDR3 DNA follows: TGCAGCGTTGAGGGCCGATCAGAAGAAAAACTGTTTTTT. Encoded protein: CSVEGRSEEKLFF.

This clonotype has at least ten counts. This chain connects TRBV9 to TRBJ2-7; the match to TRBD2 covers 9 bases. Losses at the gene ends were 2 bases for V and 7 bases for J; bases not matched to a gene: 7. Germline V lookup: CDR1 SGDLS, CDR2 YYNGEE. CDR3 length: 14 residues. CDR3 in amino acids: CASSVGGGAGEQYF. CDR3 in DNA: TGTGCCAGCAGCGTTGGCGGGGGGGCCGGGGAGCAGTACTTC.

As to this clonotype: This may be a read error, as it is one base from a much larger clone. The rearrangement links TRBV4-1 to TRBJ2-1; 10 bases map to TRBD2. The germline V gene has CDR1 MGHRA and CDR2 YSYEKL. This CDR3 is 15 amino acids long. CDR3: CASSSTSGSYIEQFF. Here the CDR3 DNA reads TGCGCCAGCAGTTCGACTAGCGGGTCCTACATTGAGCAGTTCTTC.

The chain recombines TRBV6-6 with TRBJ1-4; no firm D call. Trimming took off 2 bases at V and 7 bases at J, with 8 bases between the two ends. The CDR3 spans 13 residues. Germline values: CDR1 MNHNY, CDR2 SVGAGI (reference sequence). CDR3 loop: CASSYRAGEKLFF. The CDR3 bases are TGTGCCAGCAGTTACAGAGCGGGTGAAAAACTGTTTTTT.

This clonotype was counted many times. This chain uses TRBV7-9 with TRBJ2-2; 8 bases agree with TRBD1. V trimming: 5 bases; J trimming: 3 bases; junction bases outside the gene matches: 8. This CDR3 is 16 amino acids long. Germline V gene data show CDR1 as SEHNR and CDR2 as FQNEAQ (reference sequence). The CDR3 spells CASSDVGQGYTGELFF. The CDR3 nucleotides are TGTGCCAGCAGCGACGTTGGACAGGGTTACACCGGGGAGCTGTTTTTT.

The CDR3 spells CASSPPGPRGPYNEQFF. DNA of the CDR3: TGTGCCAGCTCACCCCCGGGGCCCCGAGGGCCTTACAATGAGCAGTTCTTC. The V and J genes are TRBV18 and TRBJ2-1; perhaps D is TRBD1 or TRBD2 (5 bases each). From germline, CDR1 is KGHSH and CDR2 LQKENI. The CDR3 has 17 residues. Trimming took 3 bases from V and 4 from J, leaving 19 bases between them. Using reference TRBV18 and TRBJ2-1 for the parts outside the CDR3, the full variable domain is NAGVMQNPRHLVRRRGQEARLRCSPMKGHSHVYWYRQLPEEGLKFMVYLQKENIIDESGMPKERFSAEFPKEGPSILRIQQVVRGDSAAYFCASSPPGPRGPYNEQFFGPGTRLTVL.

In DNA, the CDR3 is TGCAGTGCGCTACAGACGAATAGCAATCAGCCCCAGCATTTT. Translating it yields CSALQTNSNQPQHF. V and J are TRBV20-1 and TRBJ1-5; no firm D call. The V and J ends lost 6 bases and 0 bases respectively, with 12 bases between them. Germline-derived CDR1 and CDR2 are DFQATT and SNEGSKA (reference sequence). The CDR3 loop spans 14 amino acids.

The CDR3 region has the DNA TGTGCCAGCAGCCTGACTAGCGGCTTATACGAGCAGTACTTC. Translated, it gives CASSLTSGLYEQYF. The chain uses TRBV5-5 and TRBJ2-7; 9 nucleotides match TRBD2. The germline gives CDR1 SGHKS, CDR2 YYEKEE (reference sequence). Germline trimming cut 4 bases from V and 4 bases from J; bases unmatched to any gene: 6. CDR3 size: 14 residues.

The J gene is TRBJ1-2, the V gene TRBV7-9, with unresolved D. The CDR3 runs to 13 residues. The germline V and J ends were trimmed by 0 bases and 6 bases, with 8 bases remaining between them. CDR1 and CDR2 (germline): SEHNR, FQNEAQ (reference sequence). The CDR3: CASSLAGSDGYTF. DNA of the CDR3: TGTGCCAGCAGCTTAGCGGGATCTGATGGCTACACCTTC.

J is TRBJ2-3 and V is TRBV29-1, with D possibly matching TRBD2 (5 bases). Germline V lookup: CDR1 SQVTM, CDR2 ANQGSEA. This CDR3 is built from 14 residues. Deletions cut 4 bases from V and 0 bases from J, with 11 bases between. The CDR3 coding sequence is TGCAGCGTTGGGAGCGGTTCTAGCACAGATACGCAGTATTTT. Translation: CSVGSGSSTDTQYF.

This clonotype was detected many times. The chain joins TRBV6-1 to TRBJ2-7; D gene unclear. Germline CDR1 and CDR2: MNHNS and SASEGT. The V end was cut by 1 base, the J end by 2 bases, with 9 bases between. The CDR3 spans 14 residues. In nucleotides, the CDR3 is TGTGCCAGCAGTGAAGAGGGCCCAACCTACGAGCAGTACTTC. It codes for CASSEEGPTYEQYF.

This clonotype was counted between two and nine times. The rearrangement joins TRBV2 to TRBJ1-1; 7 bases map to TRBD1. Trimming cost V 6 bases and J 4 bases; bases outside gene matches: 11. The germline V gene has CDR1 SNHLY and CDR2 FYNNEI. The CDR3 loop spans 15 amino acids. CDR3 bases: TGTGCCAGCAGCCGACAGGGTCGGTTGAGCACTGAAGCTTTCTTT. Protein product: CASSRQGRLSTEAFF.

This clonotype was counted at least ten times. The V gene is TRBV6-5, the J gene TRBJ1-5; D is unclear. This CDR3 spans 15 amino acids. CDR1 is MNHEY, CDR2 SVGAGI, per germline. The V and J ends lost 7 bases and 0 bases respectively, with 13 bases between them. The CDR3 region is CASMRQAYSNQPQHF. The CDR3 DNA reads as TGTGCCAGCATGCGTCAGGCCTATAGCAATCAGCCCCAGCATTTT.

Remarks on this clonotype: Since a much larger clone is just one base distant, this may be a read error. J is TRBJ2-5 and V is TRBV7-3; 7 bases fit TRBD1. The CDR3 covers 15 residues. The germline V gene has CDR1 SGHTA and CDR2 FQGTGA. CDR3: CASSPDGLGTETQNF. As DNA, the CDR3 is TGTGCCAGCAGCCCGGACGGCTTGGGGACAGAGACCCAGAACTTC.

In its sample, this clonotype was seen a few times. This chain joins TRBV2 and TRBJ1-5, with 8 bases aligning to TRBD1. Trimming at V came to 4 bases and at J to 6 bases, leaving 5 bases not matched to a gene. Germline-derived CDR1 and CDR2 are SNHLY and FYNNEI. The CDR3 has 14 amino acids. CDR3 bases: TGTGCCAGCAGTGGTAGGACAGGGCTTCAGCCCCAGCATTTT. Protein sequence: CASSGRTGLQPQHF. Combining the CDR3 with reference TRBV2 and TRBJ1-5 gives the whole variable domain EPEVTQTPSHQVTQMGQEVILRCVPISNHLYFYWYRQILGQKVEFLVSFYNNEISEKSEIFDDQFSVERPDGSNFTLKIRSTKLEDSAMYFCASSGRTGLQPQHFGDGTRLSIL.

This clonotype has only a few counts. The V and J genes are TRBV20-1 and TRBJ2-3, with TRBD2 identical over 8 bases. Per the germline V gene, CDR1 is DFQATT and CDR2 is SNEGSKA (reference sequence). The CDR3 extends over 14 amino acids. J lost 3 bases, V lost 5 bases, and 7 bases had no gene match. The CDR3, as DNA: TGCAGTGCTCCCCCGGGACTAGATACAGATACGCAGTATTTT. It codes for CSAPPGLDTDTQYF.

This sequence joins TRBV27 and TRBJ1-4; a weak D match, TRBD1 (5 bases). Trimming removed 0 bases at V and 8 bases at J, with 13 bases between. From germline, CDR1 is MNHEY and CDR2 SMNVEV (reference sequence). CDR3 length equals 15 residues. The CDR3 spells CASSLSSGSGEKLFF. CDR3 nucleotides: TGTGCCAGCAGTTTATCGTCAGGGAGTGGCGAAAAACTGTTTTTT.

This clonotype was counted many times. CDR3 bases: TGCGCCAGCAGCTTCGACACGAACACTGAAGCTTTCTTT. Its translation is CASSFDTNTEAFF. V is TRBV5-1 and J is TRBJ1-1, with D unresolved. The germline gives CDR1 SGHRS, CDR2 YFSETQ. The CDR3 contains 13 residues. V shed 2 bases and J shed 1 base, with 6 bases lying between them.

This clonotype was picked up a small number of times. The chain is built from TRBV5-1 and TRBJ2-7, with 9 bases identical to TRBD1. The V gene end was trimmed by 7 bases and the J gene end by 2 bases; junction bases not matched to a gene: 4. Germline CDR1 is SGHRS and CDR2 is YFSETQ. This CDR3 contains 13 residues. In DNA form, the CDR3 reads TGCGCCAGCGGACAGGGGACCCCCTACGAGCAGTACTTC. This encodes CASGQGTPYEQYF.